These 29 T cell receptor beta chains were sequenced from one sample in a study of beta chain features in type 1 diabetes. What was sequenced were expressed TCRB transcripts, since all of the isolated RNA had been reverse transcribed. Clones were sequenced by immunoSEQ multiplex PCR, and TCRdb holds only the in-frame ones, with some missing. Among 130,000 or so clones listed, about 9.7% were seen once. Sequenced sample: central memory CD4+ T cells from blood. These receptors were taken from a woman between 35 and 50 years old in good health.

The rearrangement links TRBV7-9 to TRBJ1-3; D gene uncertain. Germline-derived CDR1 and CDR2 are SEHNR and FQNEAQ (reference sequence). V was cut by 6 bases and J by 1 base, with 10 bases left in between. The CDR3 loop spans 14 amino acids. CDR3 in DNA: TGTGCCAGCAGTCTAGAGGGATCTGGAAACACCATATATTTT. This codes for CASSLEGSGNTIYF.

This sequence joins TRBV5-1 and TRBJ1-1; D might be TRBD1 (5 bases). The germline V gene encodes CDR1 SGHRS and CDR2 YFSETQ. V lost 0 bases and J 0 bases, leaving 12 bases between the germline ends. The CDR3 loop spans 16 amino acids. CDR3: CASSLAPGVLNTEAFF. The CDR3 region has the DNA TGCGCCAGCAGCTTGGCCCCGGGGGTTTTGAACACTGAAGCTTTCTTT.

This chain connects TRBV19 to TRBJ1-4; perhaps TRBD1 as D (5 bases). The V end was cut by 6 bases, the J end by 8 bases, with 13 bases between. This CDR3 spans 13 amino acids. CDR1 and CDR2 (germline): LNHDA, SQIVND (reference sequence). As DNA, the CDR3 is TGTGCCAGTAGCCAGGGCCAGCAGGAAAAACTGTTTTTT. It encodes CASSQGQQEKLFF.

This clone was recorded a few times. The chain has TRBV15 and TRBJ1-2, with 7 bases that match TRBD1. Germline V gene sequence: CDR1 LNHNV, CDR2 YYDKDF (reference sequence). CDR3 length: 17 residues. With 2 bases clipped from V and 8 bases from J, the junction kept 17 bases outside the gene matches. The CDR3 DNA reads TGTGCCACCAGCAGATCCTTCGGGACAGCTCTTTCTGCCGGCTACACCTTC. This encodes CATSRSFGTALSAGYTF.

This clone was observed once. Written as DNA, the CDR3 is TGTGCCAGCAGCTTAGAACTGTCTAGCACAGATACGCAGTATTTT. It yields the protein CASSLELSSTDTQYF. This rearrangement joins TRBV7-9 to TRBJ2-3, with D unclear. Germline lookup yields CDR1 SEHNR and CDR2 FQNEAQ (reference sequence). The germline V and J ends were trimmed by 1 base and 0 bases, with 8 bases remaining between them. The CDR3 totals 15 residues. The full variable domain, in which reference TRBV7-9 and TRBJ2-3 provide the parts outside the CDR3, is DTGVSQNPRHKITKRGQNVTFRCDPISEHNRLYWYRQTLGQGPEFLTYFQNEAQLEKSRLLSDRFSAERPKGSFSTLEIQRTEQGDSAMYLCASSLELSSTDTQYFGPGTRLTVL.

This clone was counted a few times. CDR3 amino acids: CAISERAKGAGEQYF. CDR3 coding DNA: TGTGCCATCAGTGAGAGGGCCAAGGGGGCGGGCGAGCAGTACTTC. This rearrangement joins TRBV10-3 to TRBJ2-7; TRBD1 matches 7 bases. With V trimmed by 2 bases and J by 6 bases, 10 bases remained unmatched. The length of the CDR3 is 15 residues. CDR1 is ENHRY and CDR2 is SYGVKD in the germline V gene.

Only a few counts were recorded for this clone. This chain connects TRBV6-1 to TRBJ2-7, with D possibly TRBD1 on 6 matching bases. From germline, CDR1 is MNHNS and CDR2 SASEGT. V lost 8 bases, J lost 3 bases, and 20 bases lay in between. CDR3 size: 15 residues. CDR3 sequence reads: CASSAQAGAHYEQYF. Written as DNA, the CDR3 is TGTGCCAGCTCCGCACAGGCAGGGGCCCACTACGAGCAGTACTTC.

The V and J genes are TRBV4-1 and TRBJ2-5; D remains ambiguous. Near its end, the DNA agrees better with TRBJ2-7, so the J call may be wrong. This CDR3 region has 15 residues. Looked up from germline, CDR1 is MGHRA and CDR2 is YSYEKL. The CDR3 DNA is TGCGCCAGCAGCCAAGAGATCAAGGCGGTCTACGAGCAGTACTTC. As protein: CASSQEIKAVYEQYF.

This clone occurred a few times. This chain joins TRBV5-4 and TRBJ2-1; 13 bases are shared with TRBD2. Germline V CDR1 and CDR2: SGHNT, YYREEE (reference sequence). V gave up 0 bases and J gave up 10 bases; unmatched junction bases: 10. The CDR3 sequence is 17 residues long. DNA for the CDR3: TGTGCCAGCAGCTTGGCCCTAGTAGGGACTAGCGGGGCCGAGCAGTTCTTC. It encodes CASSLALVGTSGAEQFF.

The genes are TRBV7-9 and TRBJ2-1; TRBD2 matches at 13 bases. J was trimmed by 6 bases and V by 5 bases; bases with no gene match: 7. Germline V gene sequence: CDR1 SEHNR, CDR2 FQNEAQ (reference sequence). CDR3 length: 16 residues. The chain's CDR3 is CASSLRTSGGGNEQFF. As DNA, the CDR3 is TGTGCCAGCAGCCTAAGGACTAGCGGGGGAGGCAATGAGCAGTTCTTC.

CDR3 DNA sequence: TGTGCCACCAGCAGAGCAGGGACAGGCCGGAACACTGAAGCTTTCTTT. This codes for CATSRAGTGRNTEAFF. The genes are TRBV15 and TRBJ1-1; 8 bases are shared with TRBD1. The CDR3 length is 16 residues. From germline, CDR1 is LNHNV and CDR2 YYDKDF (reference sequence). Unmatched junction bases numbered 5, after V lost 1 base and J lost 1 base.

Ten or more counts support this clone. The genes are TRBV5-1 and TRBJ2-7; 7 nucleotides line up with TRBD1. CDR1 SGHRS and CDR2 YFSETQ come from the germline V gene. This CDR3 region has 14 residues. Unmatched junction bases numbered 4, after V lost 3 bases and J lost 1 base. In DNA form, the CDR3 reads TGCGCCAGCAGCTCAAAGGGACAGTCCTACGAGCAGTACTTC. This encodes CASSSKGQSYEQYF.

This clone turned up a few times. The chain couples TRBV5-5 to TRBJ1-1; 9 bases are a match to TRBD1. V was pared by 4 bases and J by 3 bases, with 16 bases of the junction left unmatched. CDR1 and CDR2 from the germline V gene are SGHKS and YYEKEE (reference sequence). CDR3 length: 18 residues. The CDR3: CASSPLLRDRVIYTEAFF. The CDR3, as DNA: TGTGCCAGCAGCCCACTACTCCGGGACAGGGTGATTTACACTGAAGCTTTCTTT.

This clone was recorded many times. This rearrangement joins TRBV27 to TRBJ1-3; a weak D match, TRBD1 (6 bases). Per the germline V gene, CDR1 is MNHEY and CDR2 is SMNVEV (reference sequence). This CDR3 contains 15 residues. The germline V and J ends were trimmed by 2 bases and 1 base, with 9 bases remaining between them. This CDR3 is CASSLTGTSGNTIYF. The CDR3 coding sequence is TGTGCCAGCAGTTTAACGGGGACATCTGGAAACACCATATATTTT.

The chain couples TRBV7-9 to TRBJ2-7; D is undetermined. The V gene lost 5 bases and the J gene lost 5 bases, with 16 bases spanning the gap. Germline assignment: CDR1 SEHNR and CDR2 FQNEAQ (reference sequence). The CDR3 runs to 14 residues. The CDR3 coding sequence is TGTGCCAGCAGCCTATACGGTCCTTTGGACGAGCAGTACTTC. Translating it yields CASSLYGPLDEQYF.

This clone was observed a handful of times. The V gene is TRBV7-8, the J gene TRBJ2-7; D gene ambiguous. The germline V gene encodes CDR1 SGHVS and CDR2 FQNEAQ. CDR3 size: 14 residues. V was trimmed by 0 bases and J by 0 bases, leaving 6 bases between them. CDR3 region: CASSLAVSSYEQYF. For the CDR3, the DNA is TGTGCCAGCAGCTTAGCGGTCAGCTCCTACGAGCAGTACTTC. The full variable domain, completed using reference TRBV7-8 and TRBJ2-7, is GAGVSQSPRYKVAKRGQDVALRCDPISGHVSLFWYQQALGQGPEFLTYFQNEAQLDKSGLPSDRFFAERPEGSVSTLKIQRTQQEDSAVYLCASSLAVSSYEQYFGPGTRLTVT.

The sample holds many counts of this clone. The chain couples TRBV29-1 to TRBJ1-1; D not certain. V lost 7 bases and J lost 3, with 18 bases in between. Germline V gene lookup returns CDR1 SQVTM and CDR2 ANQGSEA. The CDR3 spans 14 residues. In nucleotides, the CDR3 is TGCAGCGCCCCGGAGGTCGGGTATGACACTGAAGCTTTCTTT. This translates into CSAPEVGYDTEAFF.

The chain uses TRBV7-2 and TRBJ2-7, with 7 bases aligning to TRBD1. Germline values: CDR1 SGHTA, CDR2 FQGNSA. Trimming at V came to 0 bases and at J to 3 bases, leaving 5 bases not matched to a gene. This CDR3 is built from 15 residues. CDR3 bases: TGTGCCAGCAGCTTAGCCGGGGACAGTGACTACGAGCAGTACTTC. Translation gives CASSLAGDSDYEQYF.

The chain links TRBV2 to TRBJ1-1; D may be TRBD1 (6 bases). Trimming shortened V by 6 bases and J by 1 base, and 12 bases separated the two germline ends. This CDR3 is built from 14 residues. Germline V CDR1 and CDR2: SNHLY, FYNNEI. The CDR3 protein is CASRQGIKNTEAFF. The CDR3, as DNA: TGTGCCAGCAGACAGGGAATCAAGAACACTGAAGCTTTCTTT.

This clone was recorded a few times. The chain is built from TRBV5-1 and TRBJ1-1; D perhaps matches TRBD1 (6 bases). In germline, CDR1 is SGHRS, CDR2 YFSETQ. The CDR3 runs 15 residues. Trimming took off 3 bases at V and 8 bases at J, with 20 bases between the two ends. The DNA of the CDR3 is TGCGCCAGCAGCTCAACGACCTGGACAGATACCGAAGCTTTCTTT. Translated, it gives CASSSTTWTDTEAFF. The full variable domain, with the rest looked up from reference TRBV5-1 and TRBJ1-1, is KAGVTQTPRYLIKTRGQQVTLSCSPISGHRSVSWYQQTPGQGLQFLFEYFSETQRNKGNFPGRFSGRQFSNSRSEMNVSTLELGDSALYLCASSSTTWTDTEAFFGQGTRLTVV.

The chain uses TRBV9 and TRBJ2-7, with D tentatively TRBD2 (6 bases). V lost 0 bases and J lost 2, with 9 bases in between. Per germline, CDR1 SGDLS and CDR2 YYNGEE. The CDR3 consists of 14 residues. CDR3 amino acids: CASSVDAGPYEQYF. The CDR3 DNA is TGTGCCAGCAGCGTAGACGCGGGACCCTACGAGCAGTACTTC.

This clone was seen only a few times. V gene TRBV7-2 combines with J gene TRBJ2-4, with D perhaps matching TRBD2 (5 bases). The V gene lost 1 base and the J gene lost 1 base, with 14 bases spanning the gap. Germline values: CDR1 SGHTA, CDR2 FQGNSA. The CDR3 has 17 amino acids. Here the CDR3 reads CASSLVPPGIAKNIQYF. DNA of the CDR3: TGTGCCAGCAGCTTAGTGCCCCCGGGGATCGCCAAAAACATTCAGTACTTC. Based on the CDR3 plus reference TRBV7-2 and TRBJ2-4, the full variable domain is GAGVSQSPSNKVTEKGKDVELRCDPISGHTALYWYRQSLGQGLEFLIYFQGNSAPDKSGLPSDRFSAERTGGSVSTLTIQRTQQEDSAVYLCASSLVPPGIAKNIQYFGAGTRLSVL.

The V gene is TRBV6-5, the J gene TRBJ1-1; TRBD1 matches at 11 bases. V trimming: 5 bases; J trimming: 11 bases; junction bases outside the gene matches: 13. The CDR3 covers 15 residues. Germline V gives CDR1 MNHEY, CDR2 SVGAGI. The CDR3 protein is CASSLGTGGVSRAFF. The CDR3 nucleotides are TGTGCCAGCAGTCTAGGGACAGGGGGTGTCAGTAGGGCTTTCTTT.

The DNA for the CDR3 is TGCGCCAGCAGCCAAGAAACGACAGGCCCAAAACTGTTTTTT. Amino acid sequence: CASSQETTGPKLFF. The rearrangement links TRBV4-1 to TRBJ1-4; perhaps TRBD1 as D (6 bases). Germline CDR1 MGHRA, CDR2 YSYEKL. The V gene lost 0 bases and the J gene lost 10 bases, with 12 bases spanning the gap. This CDR3 contains 14 residues.

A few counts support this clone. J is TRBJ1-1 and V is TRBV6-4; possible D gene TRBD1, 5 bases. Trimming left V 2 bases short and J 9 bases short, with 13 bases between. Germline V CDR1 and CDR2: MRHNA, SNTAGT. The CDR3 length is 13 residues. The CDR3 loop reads CASSDDPRGKAFF. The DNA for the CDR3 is TGTGCCAGCAGTGACGACCCCCGGGGGAAAGCTTTCTTT.

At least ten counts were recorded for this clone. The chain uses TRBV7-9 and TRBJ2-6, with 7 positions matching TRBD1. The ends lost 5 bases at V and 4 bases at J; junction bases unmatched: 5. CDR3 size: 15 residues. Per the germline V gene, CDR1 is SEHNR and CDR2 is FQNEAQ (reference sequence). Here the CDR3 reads CASSMRGLGANVLTF. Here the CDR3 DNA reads TGTGCCAGCAGCATGAGGGGGCTCGGGGCCAACGTCCTGACTTTC.

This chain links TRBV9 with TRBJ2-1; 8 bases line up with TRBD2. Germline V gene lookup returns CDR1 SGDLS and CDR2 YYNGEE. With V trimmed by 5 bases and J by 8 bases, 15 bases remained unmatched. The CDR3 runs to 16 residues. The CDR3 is CASSLTSGGGLHEQFF. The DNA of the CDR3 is TGTGCCAGCAGTTTAACTAGCGGTGGGGGCCTCCATGAGCAGTTCTTC.

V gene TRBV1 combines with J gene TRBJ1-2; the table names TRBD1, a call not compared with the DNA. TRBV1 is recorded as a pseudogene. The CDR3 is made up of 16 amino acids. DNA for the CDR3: TGCACCAGCAGCCAAGATCTCACAGGGGCCGTATATGGCTACACCTTC. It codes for CTSSQDLTGAVYGYTF.

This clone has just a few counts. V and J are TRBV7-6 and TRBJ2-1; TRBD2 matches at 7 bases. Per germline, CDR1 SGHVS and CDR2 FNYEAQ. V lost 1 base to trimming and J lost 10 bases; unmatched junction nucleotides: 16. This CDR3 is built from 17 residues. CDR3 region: CASSLGIGGPAGEEQFF. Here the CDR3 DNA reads TGTGCCAGCAGCTTAGGCATCGGGGGACCGGCGGGAGAAGAGCAGTTCTTC.